This TCR beta chain was sequenced in a study of blood T cells in healthy people across ages. As to this clonotype: The antigen is unknown.

Study-level findings and limits: The study found TCR beta diversity correlated strongly with naive T cell percentage. No conclusive comparison of naive versus antigen-experienced cells was possible with unsorted PBMCs.

Collection of roughly 9.8 milliliters of peripheral blood was performed for each donor. Extraction of total RNA produced a minimum of 6 micrograms from each sample. Alongside a J-beta primer mix, a sample-barcoded 5' primer served in a second PCR lasting roughly 7 to 11 cycles. TCRdb re-called the 5' RACE reads with MiXCR, one entry per CDR3 protein. The sample includes about 1.5 million distinct CDR3 sequences, around 39% of them seen just once. Trimming took 3 bases from V and 1 from J, leaving 13 bases between them. Germline CDR1 and CDR2: WSHSY and SAAADI. The length of the CDR3 is 17 residues. The TCR was taken from a woman under 30 in good health. Sequenced material: blood. This rearrangement joins TRBV10-2 to TRBJ2-6, with D unclear. DNA for the CDR3: TGCGCCAGCAGTGACCCCGTCGATTTTTCTGGGGCCAACGTCCTGACTTTC. Translation gives CASSDPVDFSGANVLTF.